The 26 T cell receptor beta chains reported below all come from one sample, sequenced in a study of blood T cell repertoires in COVID-19. TCRdb's table, derived via immunoSEQ multiplex PCR, lists solely in-frame clones and lacks some. The repertoire includes 130,000 or so clones, around 89% of them detected once, and around 2.1% sits in the top ten. The sample comprised peripheral blood. Receptors were obtained from a man between 65 and 85 years old with active COVID-19.

V gene TRBV6-5 combines with J gene TRBJ2-2; the D is unclear. The V gene lost 4 bases and the J gene lost 4 bases, with 13 bases spanning the gap. CDR1 and CDR2 (germline): MNHEY, SVGAGI. The CDR3 is 15 residues long. The CDR3 region is CASSSTYDFTGELFF. The DNA of the CDR3 is TGTGCCAGCAGTTCTACATACGACTTCACCGGGGAGCTGTTTTTT.

The chain combines TRBV6-1 with TRBJ2-5; 10 nucleotides line up with TRBD2. Germline CDR1 MNHNS, CDR2 SASEGT. The CDR3 length is 16 residues. Losses at the gene ends were 2 bases for V and 1 base for J; bases not matched to a gene: 4. CDR3 in amino acids: CASSERTSGPQETQYF. The CDR3 region has the DNA TGTGCCAGCAGTGAAAGGACTAGCGGCCCCCAAGAGACCCAGTACTTC.

V usage is TRBV5-1 and J usage is TRBJ2-7; 8 nucleotides agree with TRBD2. V shed 0 bases, J shed 2 bases, and the junction held 7 bases outside the gene matches. The CDR3 has 16 amino acids. Germline CDR1 SGHRS, CDR2 YFSETQ. In DNA form, the CDR3 reads TGCGCCAGCAGCTTGGGAGGGGCGGGAGGCGCCTACGAGCAGTACTTC. Its protein is CASSLGGAGGAYEQYF.

The rearrangement joins TRBV6-2 or TRBV6-3 to TRBJ2-3; TRBD2 aligns across 12 bases. The ends lost 0 bases at V and 4 bases at J; junction bases unmatched: 11. CDR3 length equals 19 residues. Germline CDR1 reads MNHEY; CDR2 reads SVGEGT. In nucleotides, the CDR3 is TGTGCCAGCAGTTACTCTCCGGGACTAGCGGGCGCATGGGCAGATACGCAGTATTTT. Protein product: CASSYSPGLAGAWADTQYF.

V and J are TRBV19 and TRBJ2-2; 8 bases align to TRBD1. The CDR3 runs to 16 residues. V was pared by 8 bases and J by 7 bases, with 15 bases of the junction left unmatched. The germline CDR1 and CDR2 sequences are LNHDA and SQIVND (reference sequence). In DNA, the CDR3 is TGTGCCAGTCTCCCTGGGGGTCAGGGGGCGGTCGGGGAGCTGTTTTTT. Encoded protein: CASLPGGQGAVGELFF.

The chain has TRBV4-2 and TRBJ2-7, with 9 bases aligning to TRBD1. The junction had 3 bases not matched to a gene; V was cut back by 3 bases and J by 6 bases. Germline CDR1 reads LGHNA; CDR2 reads YNFKEQ. CDR3 length: 13 amino acids. CDR3 sequence reads: CASSHLQGAEQYF. CDR3 DNA: TGTGCCAGCAGCCACCTACAGGGGGCCGAGCAGTACTTC.

The gene calls are TRBV4-1 and TRBJ2-7; possible D gene TRBD2, 7 bases. The V end was cut by 1 base, the J end by 3 bases, with 10 bases between. Per germline, CDR1 MGHRA and CDR2 YSYEKL. The CDR3 covers 14 residues. The CDR3 sequence is CASSQGGGGYEQYF. In DNA, the CDR3 is TGCGCCAGCAGCCAAGGGGGAGGGGGCTACGAGCAGTACTTC.

The J gene is TRBJ1-1, the V gene TRBV6-5; TRBD1 agrees at 10 bases. V was pared by 4 bases and J by 9 bases, with 8 bases of the junction left unmatched. The CDR3 runs 14 residues. Germline lookup yields CDR1 MNHEY and CDR2 SVGAGI. CDR3 nucleotide sequence: TGTGCCAGCAGTTCCGGACAGGGGGGAGGTCAAGCTTTCTTT. Its protein is CASSSGQGGGQAFF.

This chain links TRBV6-5 with TRBJ2-7, with 9 bases fitting TRBD1. J was trimmed by 1 base and V by 2 bases; bases with no gene match: 6. The germline V gene encodes CDR1 MNHEY and CDR2 SVGAGI. The CDR3 runs to 16 residues. Here the CDR3 reads CASSYTGGGRSYEQYF. CDR3 coding DNA: TGTGCCAGCAGTTACACAGGGGGCGGTCGATCCTACGAGCAGTACTTC.

The chain employs TRBV15 and TRBJ2-1, with 10 bases that match TRBD2. Germline CDR1 LNHNV, CDR2 YYDKDF (reference sequence). Trimming cost V 4 bases and J 4 bases; bases outside gene matches: 4. The length of the CDR3 is 15 residues. As DNA, the CDR3 is TGTGCCACCAGCAAAGGGACTAGCGTTTACAATGAGCAGTTCTTC. Its protein is CATSKGTSVYNEQFF.

V and J are TRBV29-1 and TRBJ2-7; 8 positions match TRBD1. V shed 0 bases, J shed 4 bases, and the junction held 5 bases outside the gene matches. CDR1 is SQVTM, CDR2 ANQGSEA, per germline. This CDR3 region has 14 residues. The CDR3 nucleotides read TGCAGCGTTGAAGAAGCAGGGGGCAGGTACGAGCAGTACTTC. This gives the protein CSVEEAGGRYEQYF.

The J gene is TRBJ2-5, the V gene TRBV4-3; 10 positions agree with TRBD2. Germline values: CDR1 LGHNA, CDR2 YSLEER. J lost 5 bases, V lost 1 base, and 7 bases had no gene match. This CDR3 comprises 16 residues. The CDR3 DNA is TGCGCCAGCAGCCAAGGGTCTAGCGGGAGTTCGGAGACCCAGTACTTC. This sequence encodes CASSQGSSGSSETQYF.

The chain is built from TRBV7-9 and TRBJ1-2; D uncertain. V lost 0 bases, J lost 3 bases, and 5 bases lay in between. This CDR3 spans 13 amino acids. Germline V gene data show CDR1 as SEHNR and CDR2 as FQNEAQ (reference sequence). The CDR3 is CASSLAQDYGYTF. CDR3 sequence (DNA): TGTGCCAGCAGCTTAGCGCAGGACTATGGCTACACCTTC.

The genes are TRBV24-1 and TRBJ1-5; maybe TRBD1 (5 bases). This CDR3 is built from 17 residues. The germline CDR1 and CDR2 sequences are KGHDR and SFDVKD. V lost 9 bases and J lost 0, with 20 bases in between. CDR3 bases: TGTGCCACCTCCCAGGGCGGGGGAATGGGTAGCAATCAGCCCCAGCATTTT. Its protein product is CATSQGGGMGSNQPQHF.

The chain employs TRBV6-5 and TRBJ1-6; D may be TRBD1 (6 bases). Germline CDR1 is MNHEY and CDR2 is SVGAGI. Trimming shortened V by 0 bases and J by 7 bases, and 13 bases separated the two germline ends. The CDR3 consists of 16 residues. CDR3 nucleotides: TGTGCCAGCAGTTACTCGGGTCGGGACACCAATTCACCCCTCCACTTT. Translating gives CASSYSGRDTNSPLHF.

This sequence joins TRBV6-6 and TRBJ1-5; D is unresolved. CDR1 is MNHNY, CDR2 SVGAGI, per germline (reference sequence). The CDR3 has 16 residues. Trimming took off 7 bases at V and 3 bases at J, with 19 bases between the two ends. CDR3 in DNA: TGTGCCAGCACCCGGGGTATGGGCGACCCCAATCAGCCCCAGCATTTT. Protein product: CASTRGMGDPNQPQHF.

The chain has TRBV5-4 and TRBJ2-5; 10 positions agree with TRBD2. The CDR3 extends over 16 amino acids. In germline, CDR1 is SGHNT, CDR2 YYREEE (reference sequence). V dropped 1 base and J dropped 5; count of bases not matched to a gene: 8. CDR3 sequence: CASSLRLAGVMETQYF. In nucleotides, the CDR3 is TGTGCCAGCAGCTTGCGTCTAGCGGGAGTAATGGAGACCCAGTACTTC.

V is TRBV9 and J is TRBJ2-7; possibly TRBD2 for D (5 bases). V was clipped by 0 bases and J by 3 bases, with 13 bases between them. This CDR3 is built from 15 residues. Per the germline V gene, CDR1 is SGDLS and CDR2 is YYNGEE. The CDR3 sequence: CASSVEVGVGYEQYF. CDR3 nucleotide sequence: TGTGCCAGCAGCGTAGAGGTGGGAGTGGGCTACGAGCAGTACTTC.

The V and J genes are TRBV6-5 and TRBJ2-2, with D possibly being TRBD1 (6 bases). V lost 6 bases and J 6 bases, leaving 17 bases between the germline ends. Looked up from germline, CDR1 is MNHEY and CDR2 is SVGAGI. This CDR3 spans 15 amino acids. CDR3 sequence reads: CASSHEGRGAGELFF. The CDR3 DNA is TGTGCCAGCAGCCATGAGGGCAGGGGCGCCGGGGAGCTGTTTTTT.

V is TRBV2 and J is TRBJ2-4; 8 nucleotides match TRBD1. Per the germline V gene, CDR1 is SNHLY and CDR2 is FYNNEI. The CDR3 totals 12 residues. V dropped 4 bases and J dropped 12; count of bases not matched to a gene: 5. CDR3 sequence (DNA): TGTGCCAGCAGTGGGGACAGGTTACATCAGTACTTC. Translated: CASSGDRLHQYF. Looking up the rest from reference TRBV2 and TRBJ2-4 gives the full variable domain: EPEVTQTPSHQVTQMGQEVILRCVPISNHLYFYWYRQILGQKVEFLVSFYNNEISEKSEIFDDQFSVERPDGSNFTLKIRSTKLEDSAMYFCASSGDRLHQYFGAGTRLSVL.

The V call is TRBV27, the J call TRBJ2-1; 13 bases are a match to TRBD2. CDR3 length equals 17 residues. Germline CDR1 MNHEY, CDR2 SMNVEV (reference sequence). J gave up 0 bases and V 5 bases, and 4 bases lay outside the gene matches. The CDR3 spells CASSRRTSGSSYNEQFF. The CDR3 DNA reads TGTGCCAGCAGTCGACGGACTAGCGGGAGCTCCTACAATGAGCAGTTCTTC.

V usage is TRBV10-1 and J usage is TRBJ2-7; TRBD1 agrees at 7 bases. Germline assignment: CDR1 WNHNN and CDR2 SYGVQD (reference sequence). Trimming cost V 7 bases and J 3 bases; bases outside gene matches: 6. This CDR3 comprises 13 residues. The CDR3 coding sequence is TGCGCCAGCAATGCAGGGGGTGGCTACGAGCAGTACTTC. Its protein is CASNAGGGYEQYF.

The chain joins TRBV9 to TRBJ2-2, with TRBD2 as a possible D gene (7 bases). Germline loops: CDR1 SGDLS, CDR2 YYNGEE. This CDR3 has 15 residues. Trimming removed 4 bases at V and 4 bases at J, with 14 bases between. As DNA, the CDR3 is TGTGCCAGCAGCCCTGAGGGGGGGAGCACCGGGGAGCTGTTTTTT. This gives the protein CASSPEGGSTGELFF.

The chain links TRBV10-3 to TRBJ2-1, with a possible D match to TRBD2 (6 bases). The CDR3 runs 15 residues. The V end was cut by 5 bases, the J end by 5 bases, with 16 bases between. Per the germline V gene, CDR1 is ENHRY and CDR2 is SYGVKD. CDR3 sequence reads: CAISRLVGGNNEQFF. The CDR3 region has the DNA TGTGCCATCAGTCGACTAGTTGGTGGAAACAATGAGCAGTTCTTC.

This clone has just a few counts. This chain uses TRBV5-5 with TRBJ1-4, with D possibly matching TRBD1 (6 bases). Germline V gene data show CDR1 as SGHKS and CDR2 as YYEKEE (reference sequence). This CDR3 is 16 amino acids long. The germline V and J ends were trimmed by 4 bases and 0 bases, with 13 bases remaining between them. The CDR3: CASSPGQITTNEKLFF. In DNA form, the CDR3 reads TGTGCCAGCAGCCCGGGACAAATTACAACTAATGAAAAACTGTTTTTT.

The gene calls are TRBV5-8 and TRBJ1-5, with TRBD1 as a possible D gene (5 bases). The CDR3 runs to 15 residues. V was pared by 1 base and J by 1 base, with 9 bases between. The germline gives CDR1 SGHTS, CDR2 YDEGEE. The chain's CDR3 is CASSLLGASNQPQHF. The CDR3 region has the DNA TGTGCCAGCAGCTTGCTAGGGGCCAGCAATCAGCCCCAGCATTTT.